The 18 T cell receptor beta chains below come from one sample, sequenced in a study of T cell clones after liver transplantation. Libraries were prepared by immunoSEQ multiplex PCR; TCRdb keeps only in-frame clonotypes and omits some of them. The sample holds fewer than 110,000 clones; about 86% are singletons and the top ten take approximately 3%. The starting material was CD4+ T cells from blood, obtained approximately 43 months after liver transplant. The receptors were gathered from a human patient who received a liver transplant. Among the T cells, some may be from the graft donor.

CDR3 protein: CASSYGRTTEAFF. In nucleotides, the CDR3 is TGCGCCAGCAGCTACGGCAGGACTACTGAAGCTTTCTTT. The chain is built from TRBV10-1 and TRBJ1-1, with D uncertain. This CDR3 contains 13 residues. Trimming removed 6 bases at V and 5 bases at J, with 13 bases between. CDR1 WNHNN and CDR2 SYGVQD come from the germline V gene (reference sequence).

The chain combines TRBV27 with TRBJ2-7; 10 bases fit TRBD1. V lost 7 bases to trimming and J lost 3 bases; unmatched junction nucleotides: 18. There are 18 residues in the CDR3. Germline CDR1 and CDR2: MNHEY and SMNVEV (reference sequence). CDR3 sequence: CASTRTGGRRPSIYEQYF. In nucleotides, the CDR3 is TGTGCCAGCACAAGGACAGGGGGTCGGAGGCCCTCAATCTACGAGCAGTACTTC.

The V and J genes are TRBV9 and TRBJ1-2; 8 bases match TRBD1. CDR1 SGDLS and CDR2 YYNGEE come from the germline V gene. This CDR3 region has 16 residues. V shed 0 bases, J shed 7 bases, and the junction held 11 bases outside the gene matches. CDR3 protein: CASSVEAGTGISGYTF. Written as DNA, the CDR3 is TGTGCCAGCAGCGTAGAGGCAGGGACAGGAATTAGTGGCTACACCTTC.

This clone was found once. The J gene is TRBJ1-5, the V gene TRBV28; 7 positions match TRBD1. Losses at the gene ends were 5 bases for V and 2 bases for J; bases not matched to a gene: 9. This CDR3 region has 16 residues. The germline gives CDR1 MDHEN, CDR2 SYDVKM. The CDR3 protein is CASSPRGRGGNQPQHF. For the CDR3, the DNA is TGTGCCAGCAGTCCTAGGGGCAGGGGGGGCAATCAGCCCCAGCATTTT.

The chain carries TRBV5-4 and TRBJ1-6, with D perhaps matching TRBD1 (5 bases). Germline V gene sequence: CDR1 SGHNT, CDR2 YYREEE (reference sequence). The CDR3 runs to 14 residues. V was clipped by 0 bases and J by 12 bases, with 13 bases between them. CDR3 amino acids: CASSLAGAGGPLHF. CDR3 nucleotides: TGTGCCAGCAGCTTGGCCGGGGCCGGGGGACCCCTCCACTTT.

This chain uses TRBV5-1 with TRBJ2-4; the match to TRBD1 covers 8 bases. The CDR3 extends over 15 amino acids. V lost 4 bases, J lost 7 bases, and 10 bases stayed unmatched. CDR1 is SGHRS and CDR2 is YFSETQ in the germline V gene. The CDR3, as DNA: TGCGCCAGCAGCCCCGCCGGACAGGGACTCAACATTCAGTACTTC. This sequence encodes CASSPAGQGLNIQYF.

This clone was detected only once. The CDR3 DNA follows: TGTGCCACTATCGACCAGGTGAACACTGAAGCTTTCTTT. Translation gives CATIDQVNTEAFF. J is TRBJ1-1 and V is TRBV6-6; D is uncertain. The CDR3 has 13 residues. Germline assignment: CDR1 MNHNY and CDR2 SVGAGI (reference sequence). V lost 10 bases and J 0 bases, leaving 12 bases between the germline ends.

The chain employs TRBV11-2 and TRBJ1-3, with 8 bases that match TRBD1. The CDR3 length is 16 residues. CDR1 is SGHAT and CDR2 is FQNNGV in the germline V gene. Unmatched junction bases numbered 6, after V lost 5 bases and J lost 0 bases. CDR3 residues: CASSARTGTSGNTIYF. In DNA, the CDR3 is TGTGCCAGCAGCGCCCGGACAGGGACCTCTGGAAACACCATATATTTT. The entire variable domain, with the rest obtained from reference TRBV11-2 and TRBJ1-3, is as follows: EAGVAQSPRYKIIEKRQSVAFWCNPISGHATLYWYQQILGQGPKLLIQFQNNGVVDDSQLPKDRFSAERLKGVDSTLKIQPAKLEDSAVYLCASSARTGTSGNTIYFGEGSWLTVV.

V usage is TRBV6-5 and J usage is TRBJ2-7, with D possibly being TRBD1 or TRBD2 (5 bases each). Germline V lookup: CDR1 MNHEY, CDR2 SVGAGI. The CDR3 spans 13 residues. The ends were cut back, 4 bases at V and 8 bases at J, with 15 bases in the middle. The CDR3 sequence is CASSLGTLFKQYF. The CDR3 DNA reads as TGTGCCAGCAGTTTAGGGACCCTCTTCAAGCAGTACTTC.

Comments on this clone: Other nucleotide sequences from this sample produce the same CDR3. The chain is built from TRBV18 and TRBJ2-1, with 12 bases identical to TRBD2. Germline assignment: CDR1 KGHSH and CDR2 LQKENI. V shed 3 bases and J 5 bases; nucleotides not matched to a gene: 2. CDR3 length equals 15 residues. The CDR3 bases are TGTGCCAGCTCACCGCGGACTAGCGGGAACAATGAGCAGTTCTTC. Translation: CASSPRTSGNNEQFF.

This clone was detected a few times. The V and J genes are TRBV27 and TRBJ2-7; tentative D call: TRBD2 (6 bases). This CDR3 has 15 residues. Per the germline V gene, CDR1 is MNHEY and CDR2 is SMNVEV (reference sequence). V was cut by 6 bases and J by 0 bases, with 15 bases left in between. Here the CDR3 reads CASSPLGGSSYEQYF. CDR3 nucleotides: TGTGCCAGCAGCCCTCTTGGGGGGAGCTCCTACGAGCAGTACTTC.

This clone was detected only a few times. This chain connects TRBV6-1 to TRBJ1-4; 7 bases map to TRBD1. V gave up 8 bases and J gave up 6 bases; unmatched junction bases: 6. CDR1 is MNHNS, CDR2 SASEGT, per germline. The CDR3 spans 13 residues. The CDR3 is CASRRGGDEKLFF. The CDR3 coding sequence is TGTGCCAGCCGCAGGGGGGGAGATGAAAAACTGTTTTTT.

The chain recombines TRBV18 with TRBJ2-5; no clear D. V shed 1 base and J shed 5 bases, with 14 bases lying between them. Per germline, CDR1 KGHSH and CDR2 LQKENI. The CDR3 covers 15 residues. The CDR3 is CASSPRAARAETQYF. The CDR3 nucleotides are TGTGCCAGCTCACCACGGGCAGCGCGAGCTGAGACCCAGTACTTC.

This chain connects TRBV6-1 to TRBJ2-2; 9 nucleotides agree with TRBD1. Trimming at V came to 5 bases and at J to 6 bases, leaving 1 base not matched to a gene. Germline CDR1 reads MNHNS; CDR2 reads SASEGT. This CDR3 has 13 residues. CDR3: CASSRQGAGELFF. The CDR3 region has the DNA TGTGCCAGCAGTAGACAGGGGGCCGGGGAGCTGTTTTTT.

The V call is TRBV10-3, the J call TRBJ2-7, with TRBD2 matching over 9 bases. The germline CDR1 and CDR2 sequences are ENHRY and SYGVKD. The CDR3 runs to 15 residues. Unmatched junction bases numbered 7, after V lost 3 bases and J lost 4 bases. The CDR3 reads CAISDPGTSSYEQYF. The CDR3 coding sequence is TGTGCCATCAGTGACCCCGGGACTAGCAGTTACGAGCAGTACTTC.

The V call is TRBV7-3, the J call TRBJ2-7; D unresolved. V lost 0 bases and J 3 bases, leaving 12 bases between the germline ends. The CDR3 totals 15 residues. In germline, CDR1 is SGHTA, CDR2 FQGTGA. The CDR3 protein is CASSLTSGPVYEQYF. The CDR3 bases are TGTGCCAGCAGCTTAACTTCTGGACCGGTCTACGAGCAGTACTTC.

The chain uses TRBV7-3 and TRBJ2-5; D is uncertain. The V gene lost 3 bases and the J gene lost 5 bases, with 10 bases spanning the gap. Germline lookup yields CDR1 SGHTA and CDR2 FQGTGA. This CDR3 region has 13 residues. The CDR3 DNA follows: TGTGCCAGCAGCTTCGGCCAACTGGAGACCCAGTACTTC. Amino acids: CASSFGQLETQYF.

This chain joins TRBV30 and TRBJ1-5; TRBD1 matches 7 bases. Germline CDR1 is GTSNPN and CDR2 is SVGIG (reference sequence). The V segment lost 2 bases and the J segment 6 bases; nucleotides outside the gene matches: 10. The CDR3 totals 15 residues. The CDR3 is CAWSPDRVGSQPQHF. DNA of the CDR3: TGTGCCTGGAGTCCCGACAGGGTAGGTAGTCAGCCCCAGCATTTT.